Included here is one T cell receptor (beta chain) sequence, with context. Its antigen is not known. The CDR3 extends over 15 amino acids. This specimen belongs to a study of T cells expressing NK-cell markers. Study details: With respect to HCMV, most of the eight sequenced donors were seropositive, and one was seronegative. Study-wide findings and caveats: In roughly 6 donors, dominant CD3+CD56+NKG2C+ clones formed roughly 1.0-7.5% of CD8+ cells. It was still unclear whether expanded NKG2C+ T cell clones were HCMV specific.

TCR beta cDNA was generated via 5'RACE template switching incorporating UMIs. TCRdb reworked the 5' RACE reads into one entry per CDR3 protein, no DNA. In total, the table holds about 450,000 distinct CDR3 sequences. The specimen was blood T cells: a sorted CD56 or NKG2C T cell subset, CD4+ or CD8+ T cells, or bulk PBMC T cells (not recorded which). The chain carries TRBV12-3 or TRBV12-4 and TRBJ2-2; TCRdb names TRBD1, which stays unverified in the absence of DNA. The TCR originated in a woman between 18 and 70 years old in good health. This chain's CDR3 is CASSHRGGDTGELFF.